The 9 T cell receptor beta chains given below trace back to one sample, sequenced in a study of PD-1 blockade in classical Hodgkin lymphoma. Clones were read by immunoSEQ multiplex PCR, and TCRdb kept only the in-frame ones, dropping some. Found here are around 41,000 clones, under 75% of them singletons; the top ten hold approximately 3%. Each patient experienced a relapse that followed autologous stem cell transplantation, and brentuximab vedotin exposure varied. Material: peripheral blood mononuclear cells (PBMCs), obtained before the second cycle of nivolumab. The receptors here all came from a human donor with classical Hodgkin lymphoma.

This clone was seen more than once but under ten times. The CDR3 DNA is TGTGCCAGTAGTCCAACCGGGACAGCCTACGAGCAGTACTTC. This gives the protein CASSPTGTAYEQYF. This chain connects TRBV19 to TRBJ2-7, with 7 bases that match TRBD1. From germline, CDR1 is LNHDA and CDR2 SQIVND (reference sequence). Germline trimming cut 5 bases from V and 2 bases from J; bases unmatched to any gene: 6. The CDR3 totals 14 residues. The entire variable domain, with the rest obtained from reference TRBV19 and TRBJ2-7, is as follows: DGGITQSPKYLFRKEGQNVTLSCEQNLNHDAMYWYRQDPGQGLRLIYYSQIVNDFQKGDIAEGYSVSREKKESFPLTVTSAQKNPTAFYLCASSPTGTAYEQYFGPGTRLTVT.

This chain links TRBV2 with TRBJ2-7; 11 nucleotides match TRBD2. The DNA end is a closer match to TRBJ2-5, so the J assignment may be wrong. This CDR3 region has 15 residues. Germline CDR1 is SNHLY and CDR2 is FYNNEI. CDR3 sequence: CASSELTSGTETQYF. In DNA, the CDR3 is TGTGCCAGCAGTGAATTGACTAGCGGGACAGAGACCCAGTACTTC.

The gene calls are TRBV7-6 and TRBJ1-1; 12 bases match TRBD1. The trim removed 5 bases at V and 11 bases at J, leaving 9 bases unmatched. The V gene's germline CDR1 is SGHVS and CDR2 FNYEAQ. The CDR3 totals 14 residues. CDR3 nucleotides: TGTGCCAGCAGCGCCCCGGGACAGGGGGCAGCTGCTTTCTTT. Protein: CASSAPGQGAAAFF.

The chain employs TRBV29-1 and TRBJ2-3; possible D gene TRBD2, 6 bases. The CDR3 length is 13 residues. Trimming stripped 3 bases from V and 0 bases from J, with 7 bases between. CDR1 is SQVTM and CDR2 is ANQGSEA in the germline V gene. CDR3: CSVDGGSTDTQYF. CDR3 bases: TGCAGCGTTGACGGGGGAAGCACAGATACGCAGTATTTT.

The chain uses TRBV7-6 and TRBJ2-7, with D maybe TRBD2 (5 bases). With 1 base removed from V and 5 bases from J, the gap between germline ends came to 9 bases. The germline V gene has CDR1 SGHVS and CDR2 FNYEAQ. The CDR3 totals 13 residues. The CDR3 nucleotides read TGTGCCAGCAGCTTAGGACGAGGGAACGAGCAGTACTTC. The encoded protein is CASSLGRGNEQYF.

This clone was recorded once. The chain employs TRBV7-3 and TRBJ2-7; 7 bases fit TRBD2. CDR3 length: 16 amino acids. Germline CDR1 reads SGHTA; CDR2 reads FQGTGA. V dropped 2 bases and J dropped 4; count of bases not matched to a gene: 11. The CDR3 sequence: CASSLAPSGTLYEQYF. The CDR3 nucleotides are TGTGCCAGCAGCTTAGCCCCCAGCGGGACCTTATACGAGCAGTACTTC.

This clone was recorded a few times. This rearrangement joins TRBV7-8 to TRBJ1-1; D remains unclear. V was trimmed by 3 bases and J by 0 bases, leaving 8 bases between them. CDR3 length: 14 amino acids. Germline V lookup: CDR1 SGHVS, CDR2 FQNEAQ. CDR3 amino acids: CASSFVGMNTEAFF. CDR3 bases: TGTGCCAGCAGCTTCGTGGGAATGAACACTGAAGCTTTCTTT.

V gene TRBV4-1 combines with J gene TRBJ1-5; D ambiguous. CDR3 size: 16 residues. In germline, CDR1 is MGHRA, CDR2 YSYEKL. V was clipped by 0 bases and J by 4 bases, with 13 bases between them. For the CDR3, the DNA is TGCGCCAGCAGCCAAGATAAGGCGGGAGAAAATCAGCCCCAGCATTTT. Amino acids: CASSQDKAGENQPQHF.

The chain couples TRBV4-3 to TRBJ2-1; D not resolved. The CDR3 contains 15 residues. The V and J ends lost 1 base and 4 bases respectively, with 11 bases between them. Germline V gene data show CDR1 as LGHNA and CDR2 as YSLEER. Written as DNA, the CDR3 is TGCGCCAGCAGCCAAGTGCACAACATTTACAATGAGCAGTTCTTC. Translated, it gives CASSQVHNIYNEQFF.